This TCR beta chain was retrieved from a study of shared clonotypes between healthy human individuals. CD45RO-negative, CCR7-selected cells formed the naive CD8 fraction, which excluded terminally differentiated effector memory CD45RA+ cells. Using immunoSEQ multiplex PCR, the repertoire was profiled, and TCRdb retains in-frame clones only, with some absent. The sample yields roughly 2.1 million clones, roughly 91% seen once. Sequenced input: naive CD8+ T cells from PBMCs. The clonotype was recovered from a man aged 18 to 30 in good health. Some clones in this sample may be carry-over from other donors' samples.

DNA for the CDR3: TGTGCCATCAGTGACCCACAGGGGGCAAGAGATGAAAAACTGTTTTTT. It translates to CAISDPQGARDEKLFF. J is TRBJ1-4 and V is TRBV10-3; 9 bases are shared with TRBD1. The germline CDR1 and CDR2 sequences are ENHRY and SYGVKD. Losses at the gene ends were 3 bases for V and 6 bases for J; bases not matched to a gene: 8. The CDR3 is made up of 16 amino acids.